The source of this TCR beta chain is a study of OX40 agonist ivuxolimab in advanced cancers. Study-wide background: Participants, around 80% male, averaged approximately 60 years of age, ranging from roughly 23 to 90. Whole-study results and caveats: CD4+ and CD8+ blood T cells expanded clonally by week 6 at 0.1 to 3.0 mg/kg. No determination was made of the antigen specificity of the expanded peripheral T cells.

Assay used: immunoSEQ multiplex PCR; TCRdb lists only in-frame clones, some missing. Seen here are about 3,400 clones, around 80% observed once, and the top ten hold 30% to 45%. For this clone: The antigen remains unidentified.

The sequence was obtained from an adult with an advanced solid tumor such as melanoma, head and neck, liver or kidney cancer. This specimen consisted of CD4+ or CD8+ T cells sorted from blood, obtained in a trial of the OX40 agonist ivuxolimab.

The CDR3 loop reads CASSLEWAGGLETQYF. The CDR3 region has the DNA TGTGCCAGCAGCTTAGAGTGGGCAGGGGGATTGGAGACCCAGTACTTC. V is TRBV7-7 and J is TRBJ2-5, with TRBD1 matching over 7 bases. Looked up from germline, CDR1 is SSHAT and CDR2 is FNYEAQ (reference sequence). The CDR3 consists of 16 residues. J lost 5 bases, V lost 1 base, and 10 bases had no gene match.